The sequence of this T cell receptor beta chain was determined in a study of cytomegalovirus exposure and HLA in healthy donors. Whole-study context: Among 350 to 500 genotyped donors, around 80% fell in the Caucasian-associated ancestry cluster.

PCR involved 60 Vbeta and 13 Jbeta primers. Sequencing was performed with immunoSEQ multiplex PCR; in TCRdb, only in-frame clones are kept and a portion is missing. The sample includes 90,000 or so clones, roughly three quarters of them seen just once. There are 20 residues in the CDR3. The specimen sequenced was PBMCs. The TCR was taken from a woman aged 50 to 65 in good health and CMV-seropositive. The chain employs TRBV12-2 and TRBJ2-1; TRBD2, the D gene given by the table, was not confirmed from the DNA. TRBV12-2 is deemed a pseudogene. DNA of the CDR3: TGTGCAAGTCGCCCAAAGGGGAGACTAGCGGGAGGACCAACCTACAATGAGCAGTTCTTC. Amino acid sequence: CASRPKGRLAGGPTYNEQFF.